This entry concerns a single TCR beta chain. The target of this receptor is not known. No base quality values were provided; no much bigger clone lies one nucleotide off. This specimen comes from a study of cytomegalovirus exposure and HLA in healthy donors (dated by TCRdb to the late 2010s). A note on the overall study: According to an earlier analysis of 587 of the donors, roughly 180 million T cells yielded 117 million unique TCR beta sequences and roughly 280 Gb of sequence data. An early release covering 550 to 650 HLA-typed donors comprised about 290 gigabases of sequencing data and tens of millions of unique TCR sequences. Among the roughly 400 genotyped donors, more than 70% belonged to the genetic ancestry cluster associated with self-reported Caucasian donors. The study aimed to test whether signatures of past pathogen exposure could be identified by cataloging public T cell receptors. Using immunosequencing, the study profiled T cell repertoires from around 670 subjects and related those repertoires to cytomegalovirus serostatus. Besides the first cohort of hundreds of subjects, a separate validation cohort made up of over 100 different subjects was used. High-throughput TCR immunosequencing, statistical association of individual TCRs with disease status, and machine learning were combined to predict cytomegalovirus infection status. A later analysis re-analyzed previously published TCR beta repertoires from about 600 donors and added high-resolution HLA genotyping to study TCR occurrence patterns. Rather than using new phenotypic data, the later analysis identified candidate immune exposures from TCR beta sequences and from how often those sequences occurred across donors. An earlier analysis of about 600 of the donors used high-throughput TCR beta sequencing to judge whether each TCR beta V gene segment behaved as functional or pseudogenic. Alongside the repertoire data, information on donor age, sex, ethnicity and CMV serostatus was compiled. A later genetic analysis took genome-wide SNP genotypes for about three fifths of the 666 donors and used that subset as a discovery cohort. All discovery cohort repertoires had been generated using a single sequencing platform. HLA typing covered class I and class II loci at four-digit resolution. Typing coverage differed by locus: A, B, C, DRB1 and DQB1 were typed in about 620-630 donors, DQA1 in around 500, DPA1 in 600 to 610, and DPB1 in 400 to 480. Because of strong linkage in the cohort, a handful of DR-DQ haplotypes were treated as single units for association and clustering. Among 398 genotyped donors of the cohort, an average of around 240,000 unique TCR beta nucleotide sequences were sequenced per donor, around a sixth of them non-productive.

In total, over 600 healthy bone marrow donors made up the cohort. Cohort members were all nominally healthy when sampled, although unrecorded immune exposures were likely present. CMV serostatus was recorded as positive for 250 to 300 and negative for 352 of the 666 cohort members, whereas no CMV serostatus was recorded for the donor in question. A peripheral blood sample was provided by each donor, and peripheral blood mononuclear cells were used for TCR beta sequencing. The Qiagen DNeasy Blood Extraction Kit was used to extract genomic DNA from the blood cell samples. General study outcomes and caveats: A later genetic analysis associated a missense DCLRE1C variant with V-gene and J-gene trimming of TCR beta chains, and an independent cohort replicated the association. In a later analysis, around 15,000 TCR beta sequences were associated with specific HLA alleles at a false discovery rate of 0.05. Most TCR sequences were observed very rarely across donors, whereas some public TCRs were present in many individuals. In a later analysis, HLA-associated TCR beta chains were found to be more clonally expanded and to have lower generation probabilities than equally common non-associated chains. When HLA alleles, especially DR and DQ, strongly co-occurred, TCR associations were difficult to assign to individual alleles. A later analysis reported that several top co-occurrence clusters appeared linked to parvovirus B19, influenza, CMV and Epstein-Barr virus. Most CMV-associated TCR beta chains appeared to be HLA-restricted in a later analysis, and the HLA associations seemed to be driven largely by CMV exposure. Correlated functional status among segregating V segments might be attributable to linkage disequilibrium, but an unknown experimental factor could not be ruled out. Three of the identified cytomegalovirus-associated TCR beta chains were confirmed in vitro to be specific for cytomegalovirus antigens. Only TCR beta chains were sequenced in this cohort, and the absence of alpha or paired-chain data limited detectable features. The authors suggested that the approach could potentially be generalized to other disease states and immunological phenotypes. Immune exposure information for the cohort was limited to CMV serostatus. Because the 87-base-pair reads could not distinguish some IMGT-functional V segments, including TRBV6-2 and TRBV6-3, those segments were excluded. In a later analysis, TCR association rates were found to vary across HLA loci, with the most associated TCRs seen for DRB1 alleles and the fewest for HLA-C alleles. Because some donors lacked HLA typing at each locus, the association tests relied only on the typed subset. In an earlier analysis of fewer than 700 of the donors, most TCR beta V segments appeared in productive rearrangements about 90% or about 30% of the time, broadly matching IMGT annotations. In both the original and validation cohorts, the classifier was reported to diagnose cytomegalovirus status with high specificity and sensitivity. Because counts were too low, some 16 rarely observed V segments, including chromosome 9 orphons, were excluded from the earlier analysis of roughly 580 of the donors. The presence/absence analyses assumed that sequencing depth was roughly uniform across donors, and that assumption may not be true. A further reported finding was that TCR beta sequences accurately predicted the HLA-A and HLA-B alleles for most subjects in the first cohort. Compared with the roughly 710-donor mean, donors in an Asian-associated ancestry cluster had fewer N-insertions in productive TCRs, according to a later genetic analysis. The study gave a list of around 170 TCR beta chains associated with cytomegalovirus. The sequencing pipeline was judged likely to have produced a cluster of highly shared sequence variants as a technical artifact.

The germline V gene (reference sequence) specifies SEHNR as CDR1 and FQNEAQ as CDR2. The germline V end is reduced by 5 bases and the J end by 1 base; junction bases left unmatched: 7. The CDR3 runs 16 amino acids, cysteine and phenylalanine included. Only the CDR3 DNA is retained, 48 bases long and in frame from the first base. Libraries were constructed by the immunoSEQ multiplex PCR assay. A mixture of 60 forward primers for TCR Vbeta segments and 13 reverse primers for TCR Jbeta segments was used in the multiplex PCR. Amplification of the CDR3 region of rearranged TCR beta genes was performed with a multiplex PCR assay on genomic DNA. The Illumina HiSeq System was used to sequence the amplified TCR beta libraries as 87-base-pair reads. The original pipeline was this. A later analysis counted about 80 million unique TCR beta chains across the approximately 700 repertoires, and around 9.9 million of these chains were shared by at least two donors. Raw reads were error-corrected and collapsed into unique sequences with a nearest-neighbor algorithm that merged closely related sequences to remove PCR and sequencing errors. Alignment of CDR3 sequences to IMGT reference sequences was used to assign V, D and J gene segments. For a sequence to be retained, a match of at least six nucleotides to both a V gene segment and a J gene segment was required. A rearrangement was called productive if the CDR3 had no stop codons and remained in frame with V and J, and every other rearrangement was called non-productive. Following IMGT convention, CDR3 was defined as the stretch from the second conserved V-encoded cysteine to the conserved J-encoded phenylalanine. Sequences without an unambiguous match to a single V gene segment were excluded from the earlier analysis of almost 600 of the donors. An earlier analysis of 587 of the donors classified V segments as functional when productive rearrangements were above 56.7% and as segregating when the standard deviation between donors was above 5%. A statistical classification framework was developed to diagnose cytomegalovirus status using the catalog of TCR beta chain sequences. V and J gene assignment, in a later analysis, came from comparing TCR nucleotide sequences with IMGT/GENE-DB human TR gene sequences. In a later analysis, CDR3 sequences and most-parsimonious VDJ recombination scenarios were assigned using the TCRdist pipeline. In a later analysis, every TCR beta chain was defined by the combination of its CDR3 amino acid sequence and its V-gene family, and reads without a unique V-gene family were dropped. In a later analysis, approximately 640 highly shared, low-generation-probability nucleotide sequences were removed to address suspected cross-contamination and a sequencing artifact. In a later analysis, a clonal expansion index was calculated for each public chain from normalized within-repertoire ranks of inferred template counts. In a later analysis, generation probabilities were computed using a VDJ recombination model fitted to out-of-frame rearrangements, and the results were checked against IGoR. In a later analysis, TCR-TCR, TCR-HLA and TCR-CMV co-occurrence was scored with hypergeometric tests, and a repertoire-size bias correction was applied to TCR pairs. In a later analysis, false discovery rates were estimated by permuting HLA or CMV assignments 20 times. In a later analysis, co-occurring TCRs were grouped using DBSCAN, and TCRdist sequence similarity was added for clustering within HLA-allele-positive subsets. Co-occurrence clustering excluded repertoires with fewer than 30,000 or more than 120,000 public chains, plus five with anomalous nucleotide sharing. TCRdb carries this immuneACCESS record with in-frame sequences only. Its versions omit some clonotypes, under half of them owing to an unresolved V gene in the studies checked, with the rest unexplained. That table furnishes V, J and clone size, whereas the DNA furnished D and trimming. This sample has about 150,000 clones in its table, and around 79% of those were observed once. The ten most abundant clones make up under 4% of the sample.

Source material: PBMCs. The V and J genes are TRBV7-9 and TRBJ1-3, with 8 central nucleotides matching TRBD1. The TCR was taken from a human donor in good health. For the CDR3, the sequence is CASSVTGANSGNTIYF. DNA sequence: TGTGCCAGCAGCGTGACAGGGGCTAATTCTGGAAACACCATATATTTT. Extended through the reference TRBV7-9 and TRBJ1-3 proteins, this CDR3 yields the full variable domain: DTGVSQNPRHKITKRGQNVTFRCDPISEHNRLYWYRQTLGQGPEFLTYFQNEAQLEKSRLLSDRFSAERPKGSFSTLEIQRTEQGDSAMYLCASSVTGANSGNTIYFGEGSWLTVV.